The 7 T cell receptor beta chains presented below share a single source sample, sequenced in a study of T cells expressing NK-cell markers. TCRdb reanalyzed the 5' RACE reads and collapses them to one entry per CDR3 protein, without DNA. The sample totals 120,000 to 150,000 distinct CDR3 sequences. The sequenced sample was blood T cells: a sorted CD56 or NKG2C T cell subset, CD4+ or CD8+ T cells, or bulk PBMC T cells (not recorded which). The receptors were sampled from a man younger than 35 in good health.

V and J are TRBV20-1 and TRBJ2-3. Germline-derived CDR1 and CDR2 are DFQATT and SNEGSKA (reference sequence). This CDR3 is 14 amino acids long. CDR3 residues: CSAMFAGEVDTQYF.

The chain joins TRBV27 to TRBJ2-1; no DNA is available, so the TRBD1 call from TCRdb remains unchecked. Germline values: CDR1 MNHEY, CDR2 SMNVEV (reference sequence). The CDR3 runs to 12 residues. The chain's CDR3 is CASRTQGAEQFF.

This chain joins TRBV13 and TRBJ2-1. Germline values: CDR1 PRHDT, CDR2 FYEKMQ (reference sequence). The CDR3 spans 13 residues. The CDR3: CASSLKLGNEQFF.

The chain links TRBV9 to TRBJ2-1; TCRdb's D call, TRBD1, is unchecked because there is no DNA. The germline V gene has CDR1 SGDLS and CDR2 YYNGEE. The CDR3 is 15 residues long. CDR3 loop: CASSSNQGQGHEQFF. The full variable domain, rest sourced from reference TRBV9 and TRBJ2-1, is DSGVTQTPKHLITATGQRVTLRCSPRSGDLSVYWYQQSLDQGLQFLIQYYNGEERAKGNILERFSAQQFPDLHSELNLSSLELGDSALYFCASSSNQGQGHEQFFGPGTRLTVL.

The V call is TRBV12-3 or TRBV12-4, the J call TRBJ1-3. The length of the CDR3 is 15 residues. The chain's CDR3 is CASSPENESGNTIYF.

CDR3 sequence reads: CASSGLSTDTQYF. V usage is TRBV5-4 and J usage is TRBJ2-3; TCRdb returns TRBD2, unconfirmable since there is no DNA. The CDR3 spans 13 residues. The germline V gene encodes CDR1 SGHNT and CDR2 YYREEE (reference sequence). Full variable domain (outside the CDR3, taken from reference TRBV5-4 and TRBJ2-3): ETGVTQSPTHLIKTRGQQVTLRCSSQSGHNTVSWYQQALGQGPQFIFQYYREEENGRGNFPPRFSGLQFPNYSSELNVNALELDDSALYLCASSGLSTDTQYFGPGTRLTVL.

The chain joins TRBV29-1 to TRBJ1-1; checking the TCRdb D call of TRBD1 is not possible without DNA. The germline CDR1 and CDR2 sequences are SQVTM and ANQGSEA. CDR3 length equals 13 residues. The CDR3: CSVERDVDTEAFF.